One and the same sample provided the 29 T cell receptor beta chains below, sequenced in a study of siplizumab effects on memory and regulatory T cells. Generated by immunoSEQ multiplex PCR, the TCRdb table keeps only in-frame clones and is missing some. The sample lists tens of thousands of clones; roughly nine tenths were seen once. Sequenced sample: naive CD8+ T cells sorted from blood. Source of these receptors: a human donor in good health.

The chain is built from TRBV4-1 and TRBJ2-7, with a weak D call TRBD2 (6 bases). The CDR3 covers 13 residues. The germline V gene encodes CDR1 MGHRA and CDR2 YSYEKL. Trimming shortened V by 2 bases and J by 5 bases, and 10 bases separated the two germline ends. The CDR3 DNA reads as TGCGCCAGCAGCCAATGGGGAGGCGACGAGCAGTACTTC. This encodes CASSQWGGDEQYF.

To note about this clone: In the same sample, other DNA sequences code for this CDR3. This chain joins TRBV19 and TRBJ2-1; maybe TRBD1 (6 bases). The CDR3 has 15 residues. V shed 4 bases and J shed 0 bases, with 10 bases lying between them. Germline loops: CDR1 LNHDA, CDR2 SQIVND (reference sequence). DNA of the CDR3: TGTGCCAGTAGTACCGACAGGTCCTCCTACAATGAGCAGTTCTTC. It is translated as CASSTDRSSYNEQFF.

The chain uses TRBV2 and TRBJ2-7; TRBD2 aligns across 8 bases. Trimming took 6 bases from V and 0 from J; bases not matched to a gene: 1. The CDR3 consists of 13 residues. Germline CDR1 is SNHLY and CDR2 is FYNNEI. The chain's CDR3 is CASRTSDSYEQYF. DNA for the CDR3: TGTGCCAGCAGGACTAGCGACTCCTACGAGCAGTACTTC.

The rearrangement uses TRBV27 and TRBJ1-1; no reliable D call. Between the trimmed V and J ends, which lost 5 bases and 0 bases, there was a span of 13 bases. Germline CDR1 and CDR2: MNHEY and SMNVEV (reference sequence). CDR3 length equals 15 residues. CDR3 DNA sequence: TGTGCCAGCAGTGATTCGCCGGGAGTGAACACTGAAGCTTTCTTT. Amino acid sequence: CASSDSPGVNTEAFF.

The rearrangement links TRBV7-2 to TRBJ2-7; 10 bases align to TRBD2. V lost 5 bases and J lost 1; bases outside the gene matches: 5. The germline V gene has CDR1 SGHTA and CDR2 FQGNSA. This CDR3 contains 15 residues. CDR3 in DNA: TGTGCCAGCAGCACGGGACTAGCGCCTTCCTACGAGCAGTACTTC. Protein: CASSTGLAPSYEQYF.

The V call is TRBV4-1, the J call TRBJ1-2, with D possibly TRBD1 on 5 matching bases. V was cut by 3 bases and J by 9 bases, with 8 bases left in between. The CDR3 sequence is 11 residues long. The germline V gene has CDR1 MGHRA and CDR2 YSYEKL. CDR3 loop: CASSHQGSYTF. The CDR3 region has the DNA TGCGCCAGCAGCCACCAGGGAAGCTACACCTTC.

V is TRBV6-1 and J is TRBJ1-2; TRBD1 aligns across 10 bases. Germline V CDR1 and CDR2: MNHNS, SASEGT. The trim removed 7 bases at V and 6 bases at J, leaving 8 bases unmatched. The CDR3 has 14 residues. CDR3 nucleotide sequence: TGTGCCAGCAAGCGGGGGACAGGGGTGGATGGCTACACCTTC. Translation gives CASKRGTGVDGYTF.

The CDR3: CAWSPDPAYGYTF. As DNA, the CDR3 is TGTGCCTGGAGTCCTGACCCTGCCTATGGCTACACCTTC. The chain recombines TRBV30 with TRBJ1-2; D uncertain. The germline gives CDR1 GTSNPN, CDR2 SVGIG (reference sequence). This CDR3 spans 13 amino acids. Trimming removed 2 bases at V and 4 bases at J, with 11 bases between. Filled out from reference TRBV30 and TRBJ1-2, the complete variable domain reads SQTIHQWPATLVQPVGSPLSLECTVEGTSNPNLYWYRQAAGRGLQLLFYSVGIGQISSEVPQNLSASRPQDRQFILSSKKLLLSDSGFYLCAWSPDPAYGYTFGSGTRLTVV.

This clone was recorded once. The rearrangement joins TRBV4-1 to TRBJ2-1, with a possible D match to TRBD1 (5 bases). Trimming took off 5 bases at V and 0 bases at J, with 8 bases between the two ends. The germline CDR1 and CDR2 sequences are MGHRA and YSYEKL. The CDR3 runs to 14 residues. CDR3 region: CASSWTNSYNEQFF. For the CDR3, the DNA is TGCGCCAGCAGCTGGACAAACTCCTACAATGAGCAGTTCTTC.

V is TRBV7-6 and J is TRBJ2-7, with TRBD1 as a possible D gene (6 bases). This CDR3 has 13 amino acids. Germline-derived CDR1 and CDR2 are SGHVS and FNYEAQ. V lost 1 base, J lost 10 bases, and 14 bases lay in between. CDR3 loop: CASSLEVTGFQYF. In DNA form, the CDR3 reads TGTGCCAGCAGCTTAGAAGTGACAGGATTCCAGTACTTC.

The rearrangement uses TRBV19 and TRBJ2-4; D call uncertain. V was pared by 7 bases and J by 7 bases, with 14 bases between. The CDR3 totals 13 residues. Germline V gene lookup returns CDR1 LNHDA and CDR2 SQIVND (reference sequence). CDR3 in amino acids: CASNPGGLNIQYF. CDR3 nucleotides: TGTGCCAGTAACCCGGGTGGTTTGAACATTCAGTACTTC.

The CDR3 sequence: CASTPLGQETQYF. CDR3 nucleotide sequence: TGTGCCAGCACTCCGCTAGGTCAAGAGACCCAGTACTTC. This chain joins TRBV6-1 and TRBJ2-5, with no clear D. This CDR3 has 13 amino acids. The V end lost 7 bases, the J end lost 2 bases, and 11 bases lay between the germline ends. Germline lookup yields CDR1 MNHNS and CDR2 SASEGT.

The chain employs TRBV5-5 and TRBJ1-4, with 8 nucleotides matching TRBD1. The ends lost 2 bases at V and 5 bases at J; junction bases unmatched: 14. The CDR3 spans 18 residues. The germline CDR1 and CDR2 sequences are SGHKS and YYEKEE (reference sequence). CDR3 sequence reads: CASSFVSRGHPGNEKLFF. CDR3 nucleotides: TGTGCCAGCAGCTTTGTTTCCAGGGGGCACCCTGGGAATGAAAAACTGTTTTTT.

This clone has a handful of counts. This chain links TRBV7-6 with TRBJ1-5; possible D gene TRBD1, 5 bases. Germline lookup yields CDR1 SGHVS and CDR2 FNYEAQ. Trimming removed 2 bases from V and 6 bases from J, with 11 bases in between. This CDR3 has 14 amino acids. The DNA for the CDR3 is TGTGCCAGCAGCTTAACACAGGCGGGTCAGCCCCAGCATTTT. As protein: CASSLTQAGQPQHF.

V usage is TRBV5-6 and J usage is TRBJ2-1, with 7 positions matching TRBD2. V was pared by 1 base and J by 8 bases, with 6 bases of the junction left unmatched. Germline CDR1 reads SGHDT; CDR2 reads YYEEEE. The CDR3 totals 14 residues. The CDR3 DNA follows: TGTGCCAGCAGCTTGTTGTCTAGCGGCGATGAGCAGTTCTTC. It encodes CASSLLSSGDEQFF.

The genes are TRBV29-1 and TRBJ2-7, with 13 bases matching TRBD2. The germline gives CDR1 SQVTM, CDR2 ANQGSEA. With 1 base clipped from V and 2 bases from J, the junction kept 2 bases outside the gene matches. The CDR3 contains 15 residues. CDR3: CSVEGLAGGPYEQYF. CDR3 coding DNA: TGCAGCGTTGAAGGACTAGCGGGAGGTCCCTACGAGCAGTACTTC.

The CDR3 sequence: CASSVEGGPSYEQYF. The CDR3, as DNA: TGTGCCAGCAGCGTAGAAGGGGGACCCTCCTACGAGCAGTACTTC. The rearrangement uses TRBV9 and TRBJ2-7; the D gene is possibly TRBD1 (6 bases). Trimming pared 0 bases from V and 0 bases from J, leaving 10 bases between. This CDR3 comprises 15 residues. Germline CDR1 and CDR2: SGDLS and YYNGEE.

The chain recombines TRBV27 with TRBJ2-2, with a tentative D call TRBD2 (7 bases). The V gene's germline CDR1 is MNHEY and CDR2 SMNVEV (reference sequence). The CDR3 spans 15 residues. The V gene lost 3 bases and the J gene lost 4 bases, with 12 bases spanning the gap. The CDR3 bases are TGTGCCAGCAGTTTCGGGGGGCGCGTCACCGGGGAGCTGTTTTTT. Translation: CASSFGGRVTGELFF.

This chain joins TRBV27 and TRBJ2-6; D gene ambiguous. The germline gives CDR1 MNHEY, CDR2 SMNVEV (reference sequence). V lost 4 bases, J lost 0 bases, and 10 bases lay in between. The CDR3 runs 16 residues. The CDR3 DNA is TGTGCCAGCAGTTACTCATACCCCTCTGGGGCCAACGTCCTGACTTTC. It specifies CASSYSYPSGANVLTF.

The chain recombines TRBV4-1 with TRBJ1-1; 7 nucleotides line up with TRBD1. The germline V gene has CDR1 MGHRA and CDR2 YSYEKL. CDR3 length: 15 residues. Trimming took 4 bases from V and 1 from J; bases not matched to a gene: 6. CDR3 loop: CASSRDRVGNTEAFF. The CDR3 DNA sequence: TGCGCCAGCAGCCGAGACAGGGTTGGGAACACTGAAGCTTTCTTT.

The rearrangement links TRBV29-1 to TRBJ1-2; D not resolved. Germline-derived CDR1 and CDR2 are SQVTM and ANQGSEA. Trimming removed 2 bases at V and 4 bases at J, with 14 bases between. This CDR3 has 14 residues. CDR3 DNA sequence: TGCAGCGTTGAACCTCTCCGGGGAGTCTATGGCTACACCTTC. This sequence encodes CSVEPLRGVYGYTF. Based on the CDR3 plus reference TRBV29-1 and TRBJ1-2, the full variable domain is SAVISQKPSRDICQRGTSLTIQCQVDSQVTMMFWYRQQPGQSLTLIATANQGSEATYESGFVIDKFPISRPNLTFSTLTVSNMSPEDSSIYLCSVEPLRGVYGYTFGSGTRLTVV.

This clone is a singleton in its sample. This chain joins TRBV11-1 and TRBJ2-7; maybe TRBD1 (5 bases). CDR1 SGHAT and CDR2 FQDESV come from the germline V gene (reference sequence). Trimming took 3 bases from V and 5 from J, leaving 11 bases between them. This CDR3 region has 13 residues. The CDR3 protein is CASSLTASHEQYF. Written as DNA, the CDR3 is TGTGCCAGCAGCTTGACAGCTTCCCACGAGCAGTACTTC. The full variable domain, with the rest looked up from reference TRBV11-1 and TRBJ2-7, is EAEVAQSPRYKITEKSQAVAFWCDPISGHATLYWYRQILGQGPELLVQFQDESVVDDSQLPKDRFSAERLKGVDSTLKIQPAELGDSAMYLCASSLTASHEQYFGPGTRLTVT.

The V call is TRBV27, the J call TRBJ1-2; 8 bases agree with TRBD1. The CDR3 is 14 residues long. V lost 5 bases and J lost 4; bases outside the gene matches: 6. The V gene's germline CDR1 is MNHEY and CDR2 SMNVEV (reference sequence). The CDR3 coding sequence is TGTGCCAGCAGTGCAGGGGGCTTCGCCTATGGCTACACCTTC. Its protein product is CASSAGGFAYGYTF.

The CDR3 sequence: CASSQNEDAYEQYF. CDR3 nucleotide sequence: TGCGCCAGCAGCCAAAACGAGGATGCCTACGAGCAGTACTTC. The J gene is TRBJ2-5, the V gene TRBV4-1; no clear D. The J call could be wrong; TRBJ2-7 is a better fit for the DNA end. Germline CDR1 is MGHRA and CDR2 is YSYEKL. CDR3 length equals 14 residues.

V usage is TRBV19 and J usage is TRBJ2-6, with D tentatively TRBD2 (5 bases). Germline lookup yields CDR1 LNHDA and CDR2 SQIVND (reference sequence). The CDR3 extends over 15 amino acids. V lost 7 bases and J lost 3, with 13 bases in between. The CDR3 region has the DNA TGTGCCAGTACCCCTCCGGAGGATGGGGCCAACGTCCTGACTTTC. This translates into CASTPPEDGANVLTF.

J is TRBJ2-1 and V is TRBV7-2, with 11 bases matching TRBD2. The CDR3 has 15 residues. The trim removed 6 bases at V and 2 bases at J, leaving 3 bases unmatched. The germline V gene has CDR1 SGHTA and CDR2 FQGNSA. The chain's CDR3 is CASREGLAAYNEQFF. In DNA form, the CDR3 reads TGTGCCAGCAGGGAGGGACTAGCGGCCTACAATGAGCAGTTCTTC.

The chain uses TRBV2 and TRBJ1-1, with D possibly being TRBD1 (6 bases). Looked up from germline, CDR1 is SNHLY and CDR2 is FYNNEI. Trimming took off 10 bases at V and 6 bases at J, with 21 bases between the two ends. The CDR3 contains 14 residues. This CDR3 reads CAIPDGQGLAEAFF. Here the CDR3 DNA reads TGTGCCATCCCAGACGGGCAGGGGTTAGCTGAAGCTTTCTTT.

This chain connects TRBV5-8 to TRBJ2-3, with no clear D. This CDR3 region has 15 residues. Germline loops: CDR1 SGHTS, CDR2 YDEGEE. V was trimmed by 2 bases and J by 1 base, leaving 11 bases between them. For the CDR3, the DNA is TGTGCCAGCAGCTTTGGGTTTGGAGGCACAGATACGCAGTATTTT. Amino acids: CASSFGFGGTDTQYF.

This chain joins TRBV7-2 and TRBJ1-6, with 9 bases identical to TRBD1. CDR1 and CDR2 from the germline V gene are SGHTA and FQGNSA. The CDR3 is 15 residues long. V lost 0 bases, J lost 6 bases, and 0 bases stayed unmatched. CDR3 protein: CASSLADRGNSPLHF. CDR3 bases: TGTGCCAGCAGCTTAGCGGACAGGGGTAATTCACCCCTCCACTTT.